Below, one T cell receptor (beta chain) is given with its context. This clone was detected a few times. Its antigen is not yet known. Base quality data are lacking; no much larger clone is found one base away. Using the deep immunoSEQ assay, TCR CDR3 regions were amplified from genomic DNA by multiplex PCR. Extracted genomic DNA from each cell subset was distributed evenly across all wells of several immunoSEQ 96-well plates, and each plate was treated as a replicate. For sorted subsets, roughly 200 ng genomic DNA, equal to 30,000 or so T cell genomes, was loaded into each replicate PCR. The purified libraries were quantified using a Qubit 3.0 fluorometer, sized with a Bioanalyzer 2100, and then quantified again using the KAPA Library Quantification kit. Every immunoSEQ 96-well plate was sequenced on a separate single-read 150-cycle Illumina NextSeq 550 flow cell. For the original study's pipeline: Because only junctional sequences without quality scores were contained in the immunoSEQ output, filtering matching that applied to full-length reads could not be performed. To assign V/J genes and CDR3, sequences were annotated using PyIR, a Python wrapper for IgBLAST v1.9, with IMGT germline references. Any read was removed if the V/J assignment was weak (E-value above 1e-6), the CDR3 was missing, or the read contained stop codons, out-of-frame junctions, or ambiguous translated residues. V3J clonotypes were defined as sequences sharing an identical inferred V gene, J gene, and CDR3 amino acid sequence. Percentage overlap between repertoires was computed as shared unique clonotypes divided by the size of the smaller repertoire. Repertoire richness was assessed with RTK rarefaction, the Chao1 estimator, and Recon v2.1 estimates of unobserved clonotypes. Generation probabilities were computed with OLGA for all TCRbeta clonotypes obtained by the gDNA method from several donors. The clones in this table, taken by TCRdb from immuneACCESS, are in-frame only. Not every clone is retained; where verified, under half of the shortfall comes from an unresolved V gene, and the cause of the rest is unknown. D and trimming come from the DNA, and the V and J calls and clone size come from that table. Within this sample are 600,000 to 750,000 clones, with 55% to 75% of them counted one time only. The ten top clones hold roughly 1.8% of the sample.

The entry originates in a study of shared clonotypes between healthy human individuals (dated by TCRdb to the early 2020s). Turning to the overall study: A couple of women and a few men aged 18 to 49 years were included in the cohort. For each donor, three plates each were used for CD4 naive and CD4 memory, two plates were used for CD8 naive, and one plate was used for CD8 memory. To estimate repertoire size and how much clonotypes are shared between individuals, the study performed deep sequencing of blood TCR repertoires from five healthy adults. To increase sequencing depth and limit assay-specific biases, TCR repertoire library preparation and sequencing were carried out by different laboratories using diverse techniques. Leukapheresis yielded between about 0.94 and 10 billion PBMCs per donor.

CDR1 and CDR2 were assigned from the germline V gene as MNHNS and SASEGT. The CDR3 starts with the cysteine, ends with the phenylalanine, and has 16 residues. This entry keeps only the CDR3 DNA: 48 bases, framed from base 1. V lost 3 bases and J lost 2 bases; the stretch between them is 15 bases long. The research as a whole found: Pairwise subsampling led to the expectation that sequencing depth would affect the degree of clonotype sharing among donors. Across four donors, about 4.5% of naive CD4, approximately 3.6% of naive CD8, 2% to 2.5% of memory CD4, and 0.4% of memory CD8 clonotypes were shared. Rarefaction of sorted-subset datasets indicated incomplete sequencing despite the large sequencing depth. The genetic and exposure-history diversity represented was limited by the small number of donors. Clonotypes shared by all four sorted-subset donors showed higher generation probabilities than non-shared clonotypes. Naive subsets generally had larger estimated clonotype richness than memory subsets. Sampling was restricted to blood, and TCR repertoires in tissue are likely to differ from TCR repertoires in blood.

The donors were healthy, HIV-negative adults with no recently reported acute infections or vaccinations. Every donor was a Caucasian adult living in Nashville, Tennessee, USA. Magnetic negative selection was used to enrich CD4+ T cells, after which naive cells were positively selected on CD45RA and the negative fraction became the memory subset. Blood was collected by leukapheresis, and PBMCs were isolated by Ficoll-Histopaque density gradient centrifugation and then cryopreserved in liquid nitrogen vapor phase. Analytical flow cytometry was used to check the purity and quantity of every magnetically sorted T cell population. Each sorted fraction had its genomic DNA isolated and then quantified by UV absorbance on a Nanodrop 2000c.

The sequenced sample consisted of memory CD4+ T cells sorted from blood. Reading the label with the study, this specimen's cell subset or site is: CD45RA-negative fraction. The receptor was derived from a woman aged 30 to 39 in good health. In this chain, TRBV6-1 is recombined with TRBJ2-3; the D match is possibly TRBD1 or TRBD2, with 5 bases aligned in each. The DNA is TGTGCCAGCAGTGACCTCGGTTGGGACCTCACAGATACGCAGTATTTT. Its amino acids are CASSDLGWDLTDTQYF.